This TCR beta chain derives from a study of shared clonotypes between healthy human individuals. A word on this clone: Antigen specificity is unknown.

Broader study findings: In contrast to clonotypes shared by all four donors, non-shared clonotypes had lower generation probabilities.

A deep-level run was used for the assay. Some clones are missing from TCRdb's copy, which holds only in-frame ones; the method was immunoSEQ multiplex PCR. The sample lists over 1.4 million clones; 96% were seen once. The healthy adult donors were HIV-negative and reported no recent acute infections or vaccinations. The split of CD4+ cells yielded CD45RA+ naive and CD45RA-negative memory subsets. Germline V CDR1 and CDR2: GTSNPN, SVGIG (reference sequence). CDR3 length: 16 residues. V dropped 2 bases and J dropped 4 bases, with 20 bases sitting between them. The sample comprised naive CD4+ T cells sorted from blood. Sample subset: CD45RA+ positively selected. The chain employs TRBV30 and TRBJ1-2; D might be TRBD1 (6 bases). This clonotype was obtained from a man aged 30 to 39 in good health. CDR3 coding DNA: TGTGCCTGGAGTACCTTGGGGGGGCGGGCTGTCTATGGCTACACCTTC. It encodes CAWSTLGGRAVYGYTF.